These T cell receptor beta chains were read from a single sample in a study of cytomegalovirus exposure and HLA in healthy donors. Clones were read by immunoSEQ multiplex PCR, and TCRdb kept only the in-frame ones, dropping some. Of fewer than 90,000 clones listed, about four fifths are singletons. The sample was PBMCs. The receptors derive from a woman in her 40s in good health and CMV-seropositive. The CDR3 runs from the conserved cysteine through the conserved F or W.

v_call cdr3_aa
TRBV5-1 CASSLEGHGEKLFF
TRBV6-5 CASSYAGQAKSEQYF
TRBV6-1 CASCRQGGGREAFF
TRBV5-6 CASSLNRRSEQFF
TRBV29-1 CSAERDRGDYGYTF
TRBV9 CASSPEGAIWTSDTEAFF
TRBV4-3 CASSQAFGTYPYGYTF
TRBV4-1 CASSRGTGGSYNEQFF
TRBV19 CASSIERPPSKGEQFF
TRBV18 CASSPGTGAYGYTF
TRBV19 CASSIGQGADQPQHF
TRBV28 CASSSPLDRAGGYTF
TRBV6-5 CASSPPGTGVGYTF
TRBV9 CASSEGQGIYEQYF
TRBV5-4 CASSLEQNYGYTF
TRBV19 CASRPQGAGANVLTF
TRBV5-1 CASSPLAGTNNEQFF
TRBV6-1 CASTLGGKEAFF
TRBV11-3 CASSPGTEETQYF
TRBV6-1 CASTLLAGDPYEQYF
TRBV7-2 CASSWGVDRETQYF
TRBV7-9 CASSFLPGQSYEQYF
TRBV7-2 CASSPGQANSGNTIYF
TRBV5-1 CASRLQGTATEAFF
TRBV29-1 CSARPGLASYEQYF
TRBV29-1 CSALSTSGGYEQYF
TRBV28 CASRFIGVGNTEAFF
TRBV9 CASSVGTSGRANEQFF
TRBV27 CASRRVGGNTIYF
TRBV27 CASSFGTSGRTDTQYF
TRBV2 CASSEGSGGYEQYF
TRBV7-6 CASSLTVSGNTIYF
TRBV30 CAWSTGMWTGELFF
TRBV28 CASSSDREWVVGKSGANVLTF
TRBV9 CASSVTGSNYEQYF
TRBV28 CASSLYQRDEQFF
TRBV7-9 CASSFRGTTGSYEQYF